A selection of T cell receptor beta chains follows, all from one sample in a study of T cells after yellow fever vaccination. TCRdb recomputed calls from the 5' RACE reads with MiXCR, one row per CDR3 protein. In the table there are 500,000 to 700,000 distinct CDR3 sequences, about a fifth of which are singletons. The source material was PBMCs, sampled 15 days after the yellow fever booster vaccination. These receptors all stem from a man younger than 40 who received the YFV17D yellow fever vaccine. The CDR3 runs from the conserved cysteine through the conserved F or W. Each record gives: V gene, clone size, J gene, CDR3 protein. Not every row has a clone size; where given, it reads once, few, many or a size class.

V gene: TRBV20-1
clone size: .
J gene: TRBJ2-2
CDR3 protein: CSAYVGTSGSGELFF

V gene: TRBV30
clone size: few
J gene: TRBJ2-7
CDR3 protein: CAWRTGQYGIKQYF

V gene: TRBV19
clone size: .
J gene: TRBJ2-3
CDR3 protein: CASSMSRASGRGADTQYF

V gene: TRBV24-1
clone size: .
J gene: TRBJ2-7
CDR3 protein: CATTRHEQYF

V gene: TRBV5-6
clone size: .
J gene: TRBJ2-5
CDR3 protein: CASSLAGGRSETQYF

V gene: TRBV7-9
clone size: .
J gene: TRBJ1-1
CDR3 protein: CASTHRADEAFF

V gene: TRBV5-6
clone size: .
J gene: TRBJ2-1
CDR3 protein: CASALGGRPYNEQFF

V gene: TRBV2
clone size: few
J gene: TRBJ1-3
CDR3 protein: CASSEALPMGSSGNTIYF

V gene: TRBV5-1
clone size: .
J gene: TRBJ2-2
CDR3 protein: CASSTGQLNTGELFF

V gene: TRBV24-1
clone size: few
J gene: TRBJ2-1
CDR3 protein: CATSATTNFNEQFF